These 5 T cell receptor beta chains originate from one sample sequenced in a study of T cells in Graves' hyperthyroidism and ophthalmopathy. Amplification of TCR beta CDR3 regions used RNA as the template. The TCR CDR3 was amplified in a first-round RT-PCR using the HTBI primer set. MiXCR, run by TCRdb on the multiplex PCR reads, gives a single entry per CDR3 protein. The data contain approximately 380,000 distinct CDR3 sequences, less than 20% of them singletons. The sequenced material came from blood. These receptor sequences come from a young man with Graves' ophthalmopathy.

This clonotype was counted at least ten times. The chain uses TRBV7-2 and TRBJ2-3, with unresolved D. This CDR3 contains 15 residues. Germline CDR1 SGHTA, CDR2 FQGNSA. Trimming took off 2 bases at V and 8 bases at J, with 17 bases between the two ends. Here the CDR3 reads CASSLSPPTSGTQYF. CDR3 DNA: TGTGCCAGCAGCTTATCCCCCCCGACCTCCGGTACGCAGTATTTT.

The table lists this clonotype with many counts. The DNA for the CDR3 is TGTGCCAGCAGTGTGGCAGACGAGCAGTACTTC. It is translated as CASSVADEQYF. This chain connects TRBV2 to TRBJ2-7; no reliable D call. The CDR3 contains 11 residues. V gave up 4 bases and J gave up 5 bases, with 6 bases separating them. CDR1 is SNHLY and CDR2 is FYNNEI in the germline V gene.

This clonotype was found many times. This chain uses TRBV5-6 with TRBJ1-5; no definite D call. Germline loops: CDR1 SGHDT, CDR2 YYEEEE. This CDR3 comprises 15 residues. V gave up 0 bases and J gave up 5 bases, with 12 bases separating them. CDR3 protein: CASSLVGRQDQPQHF. CDR3 DNA: TGTGCCAGCAGCTTGGTTGGGAGACAAGATCAGCCCCAGCATTTT.

This clonotype has at least ten counts. V and J are TRBV3-1 and TRBJ2-1; the match to TRBD2 covers 7 bases. CDR3 length equals 14 residues. The trim removed 1 base at V and 12 bases at J, leaving 9 bases unmatched. CDR1 is LGHDT, CDR2 YNNKEL, per germline (reference sequence). For the CDR3, the DNA is TGTGCCAGCAGCCAAGGACTAGCTTCGGTAGGGCAGTTCTTC. It specifies CASSQGLASVGQFF.

This chain joins TRBV3-1 and TRBJ2-3; possibly TRBD2 for D (7 bases). Germline CDR1 LGHDT, CDR2 YNNKEL (reference sequence). Deletions cut 0 bases from V and 1 base from J, with 14 bases between. CDR3 length: 17 residues. CDR3 nucleotide sequence: TGTGCCAGCAGCCAAGATCACGGGGGGCACGGCACAGATACGCAGTATTTT. Translated: CASSQDHGGHGTDTQYF.